The 29 T cell receptor beta chains listed next were all sequenced from one sample in a study of blood T cell repertoires in COVID-19. Generated by immunoSEQ multiplex PCR, the TCRdb table keeps only in-frame clones and is missing some. Among some 130,000 clones listed, around 80% were seen once. The material sequenced was peripheral blood. The receptors shown here come from a man older than 75 with acute or convalescent COVID-19.

This clone was counted only a few times. V is TRBV12-2 and J is TRBJ2-2; the D segment call TRBD2 is taken from the table without a DNA check. TRBV12-2 is annotated as a pseudogene. The CDR3 extends over 12 amino acids. CDR3 nucleotide sequence: TGTGCAAGTCACCTATGCCCCGGGGAGCTGTTTTTT. This encodes CASHLCPGELFF.

This chain connects TRBV3-1 (or the pseudogene TRBV3-2) to TRBJ2-1; D is ambiguous. Trimming left V 0 bases short and J 3 bases short, with 6 bases between. Germline V gene lookup returns CDR1 LGHDT and CDR2 YNNKEL (reference sequence). This CDR3 has 14 residues. The DNA for the CDR3 is TGTGCCAGCAGCCAAGATCCAGACTACAATGAGCAGTTCTTC. It codes for CASSQDPDYNEQFF.

The chain employs TRBV28 and TRBJ1-1; a weak D match, TRBD1 (5 bases). The length of the CDR3 is 12 residues. The V gene lost 3 bases and the J gene lost 11 bases, with 13 bases spanning the gap. Germline V gene lookup returns CDR1 MDHEN and CDR2 SYDVKM. The CDR3 loop reads CASSFGTGNAFF. DNA of the CDR3: TGTGCCAGCAGTTTTGGGACTGGAAACGCTTTCTTT. Complete variable domain (other parts from reference TRBV28 and TRBJ1-1): DVKVTQSSRYLVKRTGEKVFLECVQDMDHENMFWYRQDPGLGLRLIYFSYDVKMKEKGDIPEGYSVSREKKERFSLILESASTNQTSMYLCASSFGTGNAFFGQGTRLTVV.

This rearrangement joins TRBV19 to TRBJ1-2, with D hard to call. The CDR3 has 12 amino acids. Per the germline V gene, CDR1 is LNHDA and CDR2 is SQIVND (reference sequence). Trimming cost V 5 bases and J 8 bases, with 12 bases left between them. CDR3 nucleotide sequence: TGTGCCAGTAGTGAGCTTTCGGGAGGCTACACCTTC. It translates to CASSELSGGYTF. Looking up the rest from reference TRBV19 and TRBJ1-2 gives the full variable domain: DGGITQSPKYLFRKEGQNVTLSCEQNLNHDAMYWYRQDPGQGLRLIYYSQIVNDFQKGDIAEGYSVSREKKESFPLTVTSAQKNPTAFYLCASSELSGGYTFGSGTRLTVV.

The gene calls are TRBV23-1 and TRBJ1-6, with a possible D match to TRBD1 (5 bases). TRBV23-1 is flagged as an ORF with uncertain function. Trimming stripped 6 bases from V and 14 bases from J, with 20 bases between. The CDR3 is made up of 14 amino acids. CDR3 in amino acids: CASRPVKGPGALHF. CDR3 nucleotides: TGCGCCAGCAGACCAGTTAAAGGACCGGGGGCCCTCCACTTT.

V and J are TRBV4-1 and TRBJ2-7; D might be TRBD1 (7 bases). Germline assignment: CDR1 MGHRA and CDR2 YSYEKL. The CDR3 has 15 residues. V dropped 1 base and J dropped 11 bases, with 21 bases sitting between them. The CDR3 sequence: CASSQVGAGGGSKYF. DNA for the CDR3: TGCGCCAGCAGCCAAGTCGGGGCAGGGGGAGGTAGTAAGTACTTC.

The V and J genes are TRBV4-2 and TRBJ2-1, with 7 bases identical to TRBD2. The CDR3 extends over 14 amino acids. Germline V CDR1 and CDR2: LGHNA, YNFKEQ. Trimming removed 4 bases from V and 5 bases from J; junction bases left unmatched: 5. The CDR3 region is CASSLLAGDNEQFF. For the CDR3, the DNA is TGTGCCAGCAGCCTCCTTGCGGGAGACAATGAGCAGTTCTTC.

The DNA of the CDR3 is TGTGCCAGCAGTTACTTCAGGGGTTCGGACGAGCAGTACTTC. Translated: CASSYFRGSDEQYF. The genes are TRBV6-5 and TRBJ2-7, with a possible D match to TRBD1 (6 bases). CDR1 and CDR2 (germline): MNHEY, SVGAGI. There are 14 residues in the CDR3. V lost 1 base and J 5 bases, leaving 12 bases between the germline ends.

The chain carries TRBV27 and TRBJ1-2; 7 bases are shared with TRBD1. From germline, CDR1 is MNHEY and CDR2 SMNVEV (reference sequence). The V gene end was trimmed by 3 bases and the J gene end by 7 bases; junction bases not matched to a gene: 5. This CDR3 contains 13 residues. This CDR3 reads CASSFDRAIGYTF. As DNA, the CDR3 is TGTGCCAGCAGTTTCGACAGGGCAATTGGCTACACCTTC.

The rearrangement uses TRBV7-8 and TRBJ2-1; D is possibly TRBD2 (6 bases). This CDR3 has 14 amino acids. V was pared by 8 bases and J by 2 bases, with 13 bases between. CDR1 is SGHVS, CDR2 FQNEAQ, per germline. The CDR3 is CASSREVTYNEQFF. CDR3 DNA sequence: TGTGCCAGCTCCAGGGAGGTAACCTACAATGAGCAGTTCTTC.

The gene calls are TRBV7-9 and TRBJ2-5, with D uncertain. The CDR3 has 15 residues. Trimming removed 5 bases at V and 0 bases at J, with 13 bases between. Germline V gene lookup returns CDR1 SEHNR and CDR2 FQNEAQ (reference sequence). CDR3 in DNA: TGTGCCAGCAGCCCGGCTTTCCGGGACCAAGAGACCCAGTACTTC. Encoded protein: CASSPAFRDQETQYF.

This chain connects TRBV7-3 to TRBJ2-6; 10 nucleotides align to TRBD1. Germline loops: CDR1 SGHTA, CDR2 FQGTGA. V was pared by 5 bases and J by 8 bases, with 6 bases of the junction left unmatched. This CDR3 contains 15 residues. The CDR3: CASSAWDRGPNVLTF. The CDR3 DNA reads as TGTGCCAGCAGCGCATGGGACAGGGGCCCCAACGTCCTGACTTTC.

The chain has TRBV6-5 and TRBJ1-6; D possibly corresponds to TRBD1 (6 bases). The CDR3 length is 15 residues. The V end was cut by 7 bases, the J end by 8 bases, with 18 bases between. Germline lookup yields CDR1 MNHEY and CDR2 SVGAGI. The CDR3 region has the DNA TGTGCCAGCACCTCCGGACAGAGAAATTATTCACCCCTCCACTTT. It is translated as CASTSGQRNYSPLHF.

The genes are TRBV5-1 and TRBJ1-2, with D possibly being TRBD1 (6 bases). Trimming removed 4 bases at V and 8 bases at J, with 15 bases between. From germline, CDR1 is SGHRS and CDR2 YFSETQ. The CDR3 consists of 13 residues. CDR3 sequence: CASSLGPGEGYTF. CDR3 sequence (DNA): TGCGCCAGCAGCCTGGGGCCAGGGGAGGGCTACACCTTC. The entire variable domain, with the rest obtained from reference TRBV5-1 and TRBJ1-2, is as follows: KAGVTQTPRYLIKTRGQQVTLSCSPISGHRSVSWYQQTPGQGLQFLFEYFSETQRNKGNFPGRFSGRQFSNSRSEMNVSTLELGDSALYLCASSLGPGEGYTFGSGTRLTVV.

The V and J genes are TRBV5-5 and TRBJ1-1; 8 bases map to TRBD1. Per the germline V gene, CDR1 is SGHKS and CDR2 is YYEKEE (reference sequence). V shed 4 bases, J shed 10 bases, and the junction held 9 bases outside the gene matches. The CDR3 spans 13 residues. The CDR3 DNA reads TGTGCCAGCAGCAAGGACAGGGTCTGGGGAGCTTTCTTT. Its translation is CASSKDRVWGAFF.

The rearrangement joins TRBV5-6 to TRBJ1-2; no definite D call. The V and J ends lost 2 bases and 8 bases respectively, with 10 bases between them. The germline gives CDR1 SGHDT, CDR2 YYEEEE. There are 12 residues in the CDR3. This CDR3 is CASSLDSRGYTF. CDR3 nucleotide sequence: TGTGCCAGCAGCTTAGATAGTCGCGGCTACACCTTC. Using reference TRBV5-6 and TRBJ1-2 for the parts outside the CDR3, the full variable domain is DAGVTQSPTHLIKTRGQQVTLRCSPKSGHDTVSWYQQALGQGPQFIFQYYEEEERQRGNFPDRFSGHQFPNYSSELNVNALLLGDSALYLCASSLDSRGYTFGSGTRLTVV.

The V gene is TRBV29-1, the J gene TRBJ2-5, with a possible D match to TRBD1 (5 bases). V lost 5 bases to trimming and J lost 4 bases, with 20 bases between them. The CDR3 totals 15 residues. Germline loops: CDR1 SQVTM, CDR2 ANQGSEA. The CDR3, as DNA: TGCAGCGTTCCGGACCAGGGTGGGGAAGTAGAGACCCAGTACTTC. This sequence encodes CSVPDQGGEVETQYF.

The chain employs TRBV5-1 and TRBJ2-7; TRBD1 matches at 9 bases. Germline V gives CDR1 SGHRS, CDR2 YFSETQ. The CDR3 consists of 13 residues. The ends lost 6 bases at V and 5 bases at J; junction bases unmatched: 6. In DNA, the CDR3 is TGCGCCAGCAACAGGGGGCTAACGCACGAGCAGTACTTC. This translates into CASNRGLTHEQYF.

The chain recombines TRBV19 with TRBJ1-6; D uncertain. V lost 3 bases to trimming and J lost 10 bases, with 13 bases between them. Germline assignment: CDR1 LNHDA and CDR2 SQIVND (reference sequence). The CDR3 loop spans 14 amino acids. The CDR3 region is CASSIGQAESPLHF. CDR3 bases: TGTGCCAGTAGTATCGGTCAGGCTGAATCACCCCTCCACTTT.

This chain connects TRBV5-4 to TRBJ2-7; 7 bases match TRBD1. The CDR3 spans 15 residues. CDR1 and CDR2 (germline): SGHNT, YYREEE (reference sequence). The J segment lost 1 base and the V segment lost 1 base, leaving 5 bases of the junction unmatched. DNA of the CDR3: TGTGCCAGCAGCTTGTCTCCAGGGGGTTCCTACGAGCAGTACTTC. Translation gives CASSLSPGGSYEQYF.

This clone has just one count. The chain links TRBV5-1 to TRBJ1-6; D possibly corresponds to TRBD1 (6 bases). CDR3 length: 14 residues. Per the germline V gene, CDR1 is SGHRS and CDR2 is YFSETQ. V lost 2 bases, J lost 9 bases, and 12 bases lay in between. CDR3 sequence: CASSLRQAPSPLHF. The CDR3 nucleotides are TGCGCCAGCAGCTTAAGACAGGCTCCTTCACCCCTCCACTTT.

The rearrangement uses TRBV5-1 and TRBJ2-1; no definite D call. Germline V CDR1 and CDR2: SGHRS, YFSETQ. The length of the CDR3 is 15 residues. Trimming stripped 0 bases from V and 6 bases from J, with 13 bases between. The CDR3 DNA reads as TGCGCCAGCAGCTTGGATCCGGGTCCTCTCAATGAGCAGTTCTTC. The encoded protein is CASSLDPGPLNEQFF.

CDR3 in amino acids: CASRRSLHF. The CDR3 coding sequence is TGCGCCAGCCGCCGGTCCCTCCACTTT. The chain couples TRBV23-1 to TRBJ1-6; D is unresolved. TRBV23-1 is filed as an ORF, its function uncertain. The V gene lost 8 bases and the J gene lost 14 bases, with 7 bases spanning the gap. There are 9 residues in the CDR3.

The rearrangement uses TRBV30 and TRBJ1-2; TRBD1 matches 8 bases. From germline, CDR1 is GTSNPN and CDR2 SVGIG (reference sequence). V shed 5 bases, J shed 6 bases, and the junction held 8 bases outside the gene matches. This CDR3 spans 13 amino acids. For the CDR3, the DNA is TGTGCCTGGTTCCGGGACAGGCCCCATGGCTACACCTTC. Its translation: CAWFRDRPHGYTF.

The chain combines TRBV7-2 with TRBJ2-7; D gene ambiguous. The CDR3 length is 14 residues. The germline CDR1 and CDR2 sequences are SGHTA and FQGNSA. V gave up 2 bases and J gave up 3 bases, with 11 bases separating them. The CDR3 loop reads CASSLLQLGYEQYF. The CDR3 nucleotides are TGTGCCAGCAGCTTATTACAGCTTGGCTACGAGCAGTACTTC. The whole variable domain, filled in from reference TRBV7-2 and TRBJ2-7, reads GAGVSQSPSNKVTEKGKDVELRCDPISGHTALYWYRQSLGQGLEFLIYFQGNSAPDKSGLPSDRFSAERTGGSVSTLTIQRTQQEDSAVYLCASSLLQLGYEQYFGPGTRLTVT.

The CDR3 DNA sequence: TGTGCCAGCAGTTTATATAGGCAGGGGCAAGAGACCCAGTACTTC. Encoded protein: CASSLYRQGQETQYF. The chain uses TRBV27 and TRBJ2-5, with a weak D call TRBD1 (6 bases). Trimming pared 1 base from V and 2 bases from J, leaving 11 bases between. Germline V gene lookup returns CDR1 MNHEY and CDR2 SMNVEV (reference sequence). This CDR3 contains 15 residues.

The rearrangement uses TRBV18 and TRBJ2-1, with unresolved D. Germline CDR1 is KGHSH and CDR2 is LQKENI. The V gene lost 1 base and the J gene lost 0 bases, with 7 bases spanning the gap. The CDR3 is made up of 15 amino acids. The CDR3 DNA follows: TGTGCCAGCTCACCACAAGGAGTCTCCTACAATGAGCAGTTCTTC. Translated, it gives CASSPQGVSYNEQFF.

The chain recombines TRBV28 with TRBJ1-5; D remains unclear. CDR1 is MDHEN, CDR2 SYDVKM, per germline. The CDR3 sequence is 12 residues long. The germline V and J ends were trimmed by 4 bases and 6 bases, with 7 bases remaining between them. CDR3 DNA: TGTGCCAGCAGTTATCGGAGTCAGCCCCAGCATTTT. Protein product: CASSYRSQPQHF.

The chain carries TRBV6-5 and TRBJ2-7; 12 bases align to TRBD1. Germline CDR1 MNHEY, CDR2 SVGAGI. CDR3 length: 13 amino acids. After removal of 6 bases from V and 5 bases from J, the junction contained 2 bases not matched to a gene. CDR3 residues: CASRGQGADEQYF. CDR3 DNA sequence: TGTGCCAGCAGGGGACAGGGGGCGGACGAGCAGTACTTC.